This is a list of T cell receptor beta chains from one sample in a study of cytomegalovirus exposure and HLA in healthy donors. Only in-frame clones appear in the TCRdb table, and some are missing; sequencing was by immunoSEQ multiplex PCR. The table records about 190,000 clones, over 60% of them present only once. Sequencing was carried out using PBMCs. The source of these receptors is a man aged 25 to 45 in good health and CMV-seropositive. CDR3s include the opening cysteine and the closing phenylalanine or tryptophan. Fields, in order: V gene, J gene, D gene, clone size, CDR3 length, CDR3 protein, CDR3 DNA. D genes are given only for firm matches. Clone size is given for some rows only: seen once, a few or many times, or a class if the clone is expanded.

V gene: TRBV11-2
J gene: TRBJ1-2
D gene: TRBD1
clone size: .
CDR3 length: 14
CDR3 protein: CASSLTGGNYGYTF
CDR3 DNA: TGTGCCAGCAGCTTAACAGGGGGTAACTATGGCTACACCTTC

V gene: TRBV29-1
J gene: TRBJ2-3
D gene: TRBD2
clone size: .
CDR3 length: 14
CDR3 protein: CSVGTSGTTDTQYF
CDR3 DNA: TGCAGCGTCGGGACTAGCGGCACCACAGATACGCAGTATTTT

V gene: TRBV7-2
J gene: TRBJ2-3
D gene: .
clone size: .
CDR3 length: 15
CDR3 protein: CASSLGGLGQDTQYF
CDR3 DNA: TGTGCCAGCAGCTTGGGGGGGCTCGGTCAAGATACGCAGTATTTT

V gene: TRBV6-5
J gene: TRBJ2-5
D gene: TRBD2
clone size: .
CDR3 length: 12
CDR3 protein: CASRGRGETQYF
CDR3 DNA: TGTGCCAGCCGCGGGAGGGGGGAGACCCAGTACTTC

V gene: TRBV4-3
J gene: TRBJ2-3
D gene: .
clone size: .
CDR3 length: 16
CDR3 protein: CASSQTTGLRTDTQYF
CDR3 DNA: TGCGCCAGCAGCCAAACTACGGGACTCCGGACAGATACGCAGTATTTT

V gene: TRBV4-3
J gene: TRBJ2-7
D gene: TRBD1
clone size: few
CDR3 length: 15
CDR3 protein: CASSQDRTGSYEQYF
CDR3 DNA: TGCGCCAGCAGCCAAGACCGGACAGGGTCCTACGAGCAGTACTTC

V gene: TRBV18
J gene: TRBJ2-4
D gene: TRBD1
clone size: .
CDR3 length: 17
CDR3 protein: CASSPQTGDRFKNIQYF
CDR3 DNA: TGTGCCAGCTCACCGCAGACAGGGGATCGGTTCAAAAACATTCAGTACTTC

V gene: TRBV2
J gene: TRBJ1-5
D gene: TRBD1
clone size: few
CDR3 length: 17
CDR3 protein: CASSERETGGGNQPQHF
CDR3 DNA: TGTGCCAGCAGTGAACGTGAGACAGGGGGCGGGAATCAGCCCCAGCATTTT

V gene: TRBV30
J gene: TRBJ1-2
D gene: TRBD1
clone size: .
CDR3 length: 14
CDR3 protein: CAWSYGTGGLGYTF
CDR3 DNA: TGTGCCTGGAGTTACGGGACAGGGGGACTTGGCTACACCTTC

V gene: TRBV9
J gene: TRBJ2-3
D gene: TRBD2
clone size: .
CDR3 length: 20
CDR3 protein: CARCWDSLAGDRVRADTQYF
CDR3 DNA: TGTGCCAGATGTTGGGATTCCTTAGCGGGAGATAGGGTTCGCGCAGATACGCAGTATTTT